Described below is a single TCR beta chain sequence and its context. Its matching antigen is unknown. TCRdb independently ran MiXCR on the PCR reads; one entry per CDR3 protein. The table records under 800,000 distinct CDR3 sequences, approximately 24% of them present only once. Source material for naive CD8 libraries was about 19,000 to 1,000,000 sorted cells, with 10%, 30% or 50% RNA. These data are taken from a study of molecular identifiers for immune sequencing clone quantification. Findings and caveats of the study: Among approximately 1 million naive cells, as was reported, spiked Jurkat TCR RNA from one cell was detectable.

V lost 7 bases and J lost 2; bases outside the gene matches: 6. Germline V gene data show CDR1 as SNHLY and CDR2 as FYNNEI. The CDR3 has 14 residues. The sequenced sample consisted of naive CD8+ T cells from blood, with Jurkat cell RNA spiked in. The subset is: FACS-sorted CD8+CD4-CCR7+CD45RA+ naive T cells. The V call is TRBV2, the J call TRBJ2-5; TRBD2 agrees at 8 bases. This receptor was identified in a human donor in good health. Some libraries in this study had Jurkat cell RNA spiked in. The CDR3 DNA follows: TGTGCCAGCACCCTAGTAGCGGGACAAGAGACCCAGTACTTC. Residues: CASTLVAGQETQYF.